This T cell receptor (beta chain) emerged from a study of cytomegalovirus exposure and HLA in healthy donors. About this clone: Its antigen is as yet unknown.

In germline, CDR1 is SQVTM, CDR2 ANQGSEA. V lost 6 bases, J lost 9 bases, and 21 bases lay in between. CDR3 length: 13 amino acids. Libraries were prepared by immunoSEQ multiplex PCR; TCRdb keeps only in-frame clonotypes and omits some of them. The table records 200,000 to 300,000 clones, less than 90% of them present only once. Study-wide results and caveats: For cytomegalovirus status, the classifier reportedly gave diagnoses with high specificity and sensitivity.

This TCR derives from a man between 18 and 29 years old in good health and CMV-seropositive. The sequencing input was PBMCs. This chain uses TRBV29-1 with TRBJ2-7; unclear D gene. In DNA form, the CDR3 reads TGCAGCGTCGTCCAACCTCAAGAAGCTATGCAGTACTTC. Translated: CSVVQPQEAMQYF.